Listed here are 27 T cell receptor beta chains from one sample, sequenced in a study of CD8+ T cells in alopecia areata. cDNA prepared by RNA extraction and subsequent reverse transcription served as the template for sequencing. Clones were read by immunoSEQ multiplex PCR, and TCRdb kept only the in-frame ones, dropping some. This table has roughly 200,000 clones, roughly three fifths appearing once. Treatment reported: oral pan-JAK inhibitor, 5-10 mg twice daily. The sequencing used CD8+ T cells sorted from blood, collected at week 24, from a patient treated with tofacitinib. The receptor set was obtained from a human donor with alopecia areata.

The rearrangement links TRBV27 to TRBJ2-7; 11 bases are a match to TRBD1. This CDR3 spans 14 amino acids. CDR1 is MNHEY, CDR2 SMNVEV, per germline (reference sequence). Losses at the gene ends were 6 bases for V and 7 bases for J; bases not matched to a gene: 8. The CDR3 loop is CASSIGQGAKEQYF. CDR3 nucleotides: TGTGCCAGCAGCATTGGACAGGGGGCTAAGGAGCAGTACTTC.

V gene TRBV7-2 combines with J gene TRBJ2-4; 7 nucleotides agree with TRBD2. The germline V gene has CDR1 SGHTA and CDR2 FQGNSA. V lost 8 bases and J lost 7; bases outside the gene matches: 17. This CDR3 has 16 amino acids. This CDR3 is CASRSGTVPGGNIQYF. CDR3 DNA: TGTGCCAGCCGCAGCGGGACGGTACCCGGGGGGAACATTCAGTACTTC.

The CDR3 DNA reads TGCGCCAGCAGCCAAGTACAGGGTTCGCCAGATACGCAGTATTTT. Translated, it gives CASSQVQGSPDTQYF. The rearrangement links TRBV4-1 to TRBJ2-3, with D perhaps matching TRBD1 (6 bases). Deletions cut 1 base from V and 4 bases from J, with 12 bases between. The germline CDR1 and CDR2 sequences are MGHRA and YSYEKL. This CDR3 spans 15 amino acids.

The chain has TRBV15 and TRBJ1-6; D not certain. The CDR3 runs to 14 residues. V lost 0 bases to trimming and J lost 6 bases, with 6 bases between them. The germline CDR1 and CDR2 sequences are LNHNV and YYDKDF (reference sequence). CDR3 sequence (DNA): TGTGCCACCAGCAGAGAAGGCAGTAATTCACCCCTCCACTTT. This encodes CATSREGSNSPLHF.

The CDR3, as DNA: TGCGCCAGCAGCTTCTATTGGGGGCCGTACAAGAACACTGAAGCTTTCTTT. It codes for CASSFYWGPYKNTEAFF. The genes are TRBV5-1 and TRBJ1-1, with a possible D match to TRBD1 (6 bases). The CDR3 contains 17 residues. Trimming removed 2 bases at V and 1 base at J, with 18 bases between. The germline V gene encodes CDR1 SGHRS and CDR2 YFSETQ.

The V and J genes are TRBV2 and TRBJ2-1; D not resolved. The CDR3 contains 12 residues. Germline CDR1 reads SNHLY; CDR2 reads FYNNEI. The V and J ends lost 7 bases and 4 bases respectively, with 8 bases between them. This CDR3 is CASTVRYNEQFF. CDR3 bases: TGTGCCAGCACTGTTAGATACAATGAGCAGTTCTTC.

This clone has more than one count but fewer than ten. V gene TRBV10-3 combines with J gene TRBJ2-7, with 8 nucleotides matching TRBD1. V was clipped by 10 bases and J by 3 bases; unmatched bases: 8. This CDR3 contains 13 residues. CDR1 ENHRY and CDR2 SYGVKD come from the germline V gene. The CDR3 region has the DNA TGTGCCAGCCTGACCGGACAGGGCTACGAGCAGTACTTC. It yields the protein CASLTGQGYEQYF.

The V gene is TRBV4-2, the J gene TRBJ1-5; unclear D gene. Germline V lookup: CDR1 LGHNA, CDR2 YNFKEQ. Trimming cost V 3 bases and J 3 bases, with 9 bases left between them. The CDR3 loop spans 14 amino acids. CDR3 sequence (DNA): TGTGCCAGCAGCCAGGGCGACACCAATCAGCCCCAGCATTTT. Its protein is CASSQGDTNQPQHF.

This clone was recorded once. The gene calls are TRBV6-5 and TRBJ2-6; no reliable D call. V was shortened by 10 bases and J by 0 bases, with 4 bases between the two germline ends. Germline V gives CDR1 MNHEY, CDR2 SVGAGI. The CDR3 runs to 12 residues. The CDR3 loop is CATGSGANVLTF. DNA of the CDR3: TGTGCCACTGGCTCTGGGGCCAACGTCCTGACTTTC.

The chain links TRBV28 to TRBJ1-1; D unclear. The length of the CDR3 is 18 residues. Trimming stripped 2 bases from V and 5 bases from J, with 24 bases between. The V gene's germline CDR1 is MDHEN and CDR2 SYDVKM. CDR3 residues: CASSLKLSPYPVWTEAFF. CDR3 in DNA: TGTGCCAGCAGTTTAAAACTCTCACCTTATCCGGTGTGGACTGAAGCTTTCTTT.

For this clone: Different DNA sequences within this sample yield the same CDR3. The chain uses TRBV27 and TRBJ1-5; D unclear. This CDR3 is 15 amino acids long. V shed 0 bases and J shed 0 bases, with 6 bases lying between them. Germline CDR1 is MNHEY and CDR2 is SMNVEV (reference sequence). CDR3: CASSLSSYSNQPQHF. The CDR3 DNA follows: TGTGCCAGCAGTTTATCCAGCTATAGCAATCAGCCCCAGCATTTT.

This chain connects TRBV6-6 to TRBJ2-1; 9 nucleotides agree with TRBD2. The CDR3 consists of 15 residues. The germline gives CDR1 MNHNY, CDR2 SVGAGI (reference sequence). After removal of 10 bases from V and 4 bases from J, the junction contained 11 bases not matched to a gene. CDR3 nucleotides: TGTGCCACCCGACAAGCGGGGGGACTTTACAATGAGCAGTTCTTC. It yields the protein CATRQAGGLYNEQFF.

This clone showed up just a few times. The chain recombines TRBV11-1 with TRBJ2-1, with D perhaps given as TRBD1 or TRBD2 (6 bases each). CDR1 SGHAT and CDR2 FQDESV come from the germline V gene (reference sequence). With 5 bases removed from V and 3 bases from J, the gap between germline ends came to 17 bases. This CDR3 is 16 amino acids long. In DNA, the CDR3 is TGTGCCAGCAGCGGGCCGGGGGCCTATCTCTACAATGAGCAGTTCTTC. This translates into CASSGPGAYLYNEQFF.

The chain joins TRBV7-2 to TRBJ1-5; 9 bases align to TRBD1. J gave up 4 bases and V 5 bases, and 6 bases lay outside the gene matches. Germline V lookup: CDR1 SGHTA, CDR2 FQGNSA. The CDR3 loop spans 15 amino acids. This CDR3 reads CASSGHRGLNQPQHF. As DNA, the CDR3 is TGTGCCAGCAGCGGGCACAGGGGGCTGAATCAGCCCCAGCATTTT.

The chain combines TRBV19 with TRBJ2-1, with 13 positions matching TRBD2. The J segment lost 7 bases and the V segment lost 7 bases, leaving 4 bases of the junction unmatched. This CDR3 spans 14 amino acids. In germline, CDR1 is LNHDA, CDR2 SQIVND (reference sequence). CDR3: CASKTSGGTNEQFF. The CDR3 nucleotides read TGTGCCAGTAAGACTAGCGGGGGGACAAATGAGCAGTTCTTC.

This clone was recorded only once. The genes are TRBV5-1 and TRBJ2-5; D possibly corresponds to TRBD2 (6 bases). This CDR3 comprises 17 residues. The germline V gene has CDR1 SGHRS and CDR2 YFSETQ. V shed 0 bases and J shed 5 bases, with 20 bases lying between them. Here the CDR3 reads CASSLAVGGPLSETQYF. CDR3 sequence (DNA): TGCGCCAGCAGCTTGGCCGTGGGGGGACCCCTAAGCGAGACCCAGTACTTC.

This clone was seen more than once but under ten times. Other nucleotide sequences in the sample specify the same CDR3. The chain uses TRBV10-3 and TRBJ2-5; the D is unclear. The germline V gene has CDR1 ENHRY and CDR2 SYGVKD. The V end lost 3 bases, the J end lost 5 bases, and 4 bases lay between the germline ends. The length of the CDR3 is 11 residues. The chain's CDR3 is CAISERETQYF. The CDR3 bases are TGTGCCATCAGTGAACGGGAGACCCAGTACTTC.

The V gene is TRBV27, the J gene TRBJ1-5; TRBD1 might be the D (6 bases). Germline CDR1 and CDR2: MNHEY and SMNVEV (reference sequence). The CDR3 sequence is 14 residues long. V was pared by 7 bases and J by 7 bases, with 17 bases between. This chain's CDR3 is CASTPTARGQPQHF. The CDR3 DNA sequence: TGTGCCAGCACTCCGACGGCCAGGGGACAGCCCCAGCATTTT.

The genes are TRBV7-6 and TRBJ2-3; D is undetermined. This CDR3 comprises 11 residues. Germline CDR1 and CDR2: SGHVS and FNYEAQ. Deletions cut 8 bases from V and 4 bases from J, with 7 bases between. This chain's CDR3 is CASGGSDTQYF. The CDR3 coding sequence is TGTGCCAGCGGTGGGTCAGATACGCAGTATTTT.

This chain uses TRBV12-5 with TRBJ1-1; TRBD1 might be the D (5 bases). Trimming left V 7 bases short and J 1 base short, with 13 bases between. CDR1 and CDR2 from the germline V gene are LGHNT and FRNRAP. The CDR3 length is 14 residues. The DNA for the CDR3 is TGTGCTAGTGCCACGTGGGGGAGGAACACTGAAGCTTTCTTT. It encodes CASATWGRNTEAFF.

The V gene is TRBV5-1, the J gene TRBJ2-7; no clear D gene. In germline, CDR1 is SGHRS, CDR2 YFSETQ. Trimming pared 1 base from V and 5 bases from J, leaving 16 bases between. CDR3 size: 15 residues. The CDR3 spells CASSLFTEQLNEQYF. Written as DNA, the CDR3 is TGCGCCAGCAGCTTGTTTACGGAGCAACTGAACGAGCAGTACTTC.

There are a few counts of this clone. The chain has TRBV29-1 and TRBJ2-7; 7 bases agree with TRBD1. The junction had 3 bases not matched to a gene; V was cut back by 4 bases and J by 3 bases. The CDR3 loop spans 12 amino acids. Germline assignment: CDR1 SQVTM and CDR2 ANQGSEA. CDR3 coding DNA: TGCAGCGTTGTAGCAGGGGGCTACGAGCAGTACTTC. Translating gives CSVVAGGYEQYF.

The chain has TRBV5-1 and TRBJ2-1, with D possibly TRBD2 on 5 matching bases. The length of the CDR3 is 15 residues. Trimming took off 1 base at V and 6 bases at J, with 14 bases between the two ends. Germline CDR1 SGHRS, CDR2 YFSETQ. In DNA, the CDR3 is TGCGCCAGCAGCTTGACGGGAACGAGCTCCAATGAGCAGTTCTTC. This codes for CASSLTGTSSNEQFF.

This clone has just one count. The V gene is TRBV7-9, the J gene TRBJ2-7, with 7 bases aligning to TRBD2. V shed 5 bases and J 3 bases; nucleotides not matched to a gene: 10. The length of the CDR3 is 15 residues. Germline V gene data show CDR1 as SEHNR and CDR2 as FQNEAQ (reference sequence). The CDR3 spells CASSPGLGGNYEQYF. The DNA for the CDR3 is TGTGCCAGCAGCCCCGGGCTGGGGGGGAACTACGAGCAGTACTTC.

This clone was counted a few times. The chain recombines TRBV23-1 with TRBJ2-5; D could derive from TRBD1 or TRBD2 (6 bases each). TRBV23-1 is filed as an ORF, its function uncertain. V gave up 0 bases and J gave up 3 bases, with 11 bases separating them. The CDR3 loop spans 15 amino acids. The CDR3 loop is CASSQSARGEETQYF. CDR3 DNA: TGCGCCAGCAGTCAATCGGCTAGGGGGGAAGAGACCCAGTACTTC.

The chain combines TRBV10-2 with TRBJ1-2; D is ambiguous. CDR3 size: 13 residues. Trimming removed 6 bases at V and 10 bases at J, with 18 bases between. Germline assignment: CDR1 WSHSY and CDR2 SAAADI. The CDR3 reads CASSDAGEGYYTF. The CDR3, as DNA: TGCGCCAGCAGCGACGCGGGCGAGGGATACTACACCTTC.

This clone has a handful of counts. The chain uses TRBV14 and TRBJ2-3; 15 positions match TRBD2. Unmatched junction bases numbered 3, after V lost 4 bases and J lost 4 bases. CDR1 SGHDN and CDR2 FVKESK come from the germline V gene. The CDR3 has 16 residues. The CDR3, as DNA: TGTGCCAGCAGCCCCCGGACTAGCGGGGGGGCAGATACGCAGTATTTT. The encoded protein is CASSPRTSGGADTQYF.